This T cell receptor (beta chain) appears in the sequencing data of a study of blood T cell repertoires in COVID-19. Study overall: Spain, Italy and the United States supplied samples that represented acute and convalescent COVID-19. T cells, B-cell-depleted T cells, or PBMCs supplied cDNA or gDNA.

Authors' processing steps: How many nucleated cells were present was estimated from reference gene primer amplification. TCRdb's table, derived via immunoSEQ multiplex PCR, lists solely in-frame clones and lacks some. V, J and clone size are taken as reported in that table, and D and trimming were inferred from the DNA itself. The profile shows about 140,000 clones, 81% of them singletons. Germline CDR1 SEHNR, CDR2 FQNEAQ (reference sequence). There are 18 residues in the CDR3. V lost 5 bases, J lost 3 bases, and 24 bases lay in between. The source is a human donor in a cohort sampled during active COVID-19. Sequenced input: peripheral blood. The V gene is TRBV7-9, the J gene TRBJ2-3; D may be TRBD1 (6 bases). This CDR3 reads CASSLGRDTNFVTDTQYF. The CDR3 coding sequence is TGTGCCAGCAGCCTCGGCCGGGACACTAATTTTGTTACAGATACGCAGTATTTT.